Given below is one T cell receptor (beta chain) in context. No cognate antigen has been identified for it. Base qualities are not recorded, but no much larger clone differs from it by a single base. Graves' hyperthyroidism was defined as stable when no progression to ophthalmopathy occurred over 18 months of follow-up. Hyperthyroidism patients were newly diagnosed, with disease duration under 2 months, and aged 18 to 65 years. The study excluded patients with uncontrolled infections, other autoimmune diseases, pregnancy or lactation. Diagnoses were established on the basis of clinical symptoms, serum thyroxine and TRAb, thyroid ultrasound, and orbital computed tomography. PBMCs were isolated from about 9.1 ml of fresh peripheral blood by Ficoll-Paque density gradient centrifugation. Total RNA was extracted using Trizol reagent, and RNA quality was assessed on an Agilent 2100 Bioanalyzer. The TCR beta CDR3 regions were amplified from RNA transcripts. The TCR CDR3 was subjected to a first round of RT-PCR using the HTBI primer set and the Qiagen OneStep RT-PCR kit. The libraries were constructed in a second round of multiplex PCR and then size-selected and purified. Sequencing of the libraries was done on an Illumina HiSeq2000 using paired-end 100 bp reads. The authors' pipeline ran thus. Raw data were processed with SOAPnuke, discarding reads with adapters, uncalled bases, mean Phred below 15, or no exact constant-primer or identifier match. High-quality paired reads were merged using COPE v1.2.5, and each unique nucleotide sequence was defined as a clonotype. MiTCR v1.1 was used to align clonotypes to the IMGT TRBV, TRBD and TRBJ reference segments. Analysis was restricted to V-J combinations with a frequency above 0.0001, which covered 98% to 99.2% of repertoires. A TCS score was defined as the ratio of F50 (clonal expansion) to E x V (chaos), with BLOSUM62-based TCRdist applied between CDR3 peptides within each V-J. Welch's t-statistics and random forest reduced fewer than 550 V-J features to 13, which were used in a naive Bayes classifier (R e1071). TCRdb cleaned the public reads at Q25 with fastp, built clones with MiXCR and kept in-frame beta chains. Each entry is one CDR3 protein sequence, shown with its most common DNA and genes. The V and J calls and clone size come from TCRdb's table, not from the authors' own analysis. Across this sample there are hundreds of thousands of distinct CDR3 sequences, with 20% to 25% seen only once. The top ten clonotypes cover around 70% of the sample.

The sample comes from a study of T cells in Graves' hyperthyroidism and ophthalmopathy (dated by TCRdb to about 2019). Study-wide context: Peripheral blood was collected at initial diagnosis, before any treatment. To identify TCR V-J signatures that set the groups apart, the researchers used a discovery cohort of 90 to 100 patients, made up of about 44 with Graves' ophthalmopathy and 57 with stable Graves' hyperthyroidism. Prospective prediction of ophthalmopathy was tested in an independent validation cohort of fewer than 20 hyperthyroidism patients and 15 to 17 patients who later progressed to ophthalmopathy. The 100 discovery patients were randomly split 7:3 into training and test sets. Thyroid tissue and blood T-cell repertoires from over 5 Graves' hyperthyroidism patients were also compared in the study. Following sampling, methimazole starting at 30 mg daily was given to hyperthyroidism patients, and high-dose intravenous methylprednisolone was given to ophthalmopathy patients. TCR Vbeta CDR3 sequencing of 140 or so peripheral blood samples (over 40 ophthalmopathy, around 80 hyperthyroidism and some 17 progressor patients) is reported in the paper. Overall study results and their limits: Sample size was not statistically predetermined, and blinding of investigators to group allocation was not performed. During validation, the model predicted progression to ophthalmopathy a median of about 6.3 months ahead of onset, with approximately 71% sensitivity and more than 72% specificity. Most expanded thyroid clonotypes (frequency above 0.001) were also detected in blood, a finding suggesting that blood repertoires may reflect thyroid immune responses. A 13 V-J signature model separated ophthalmopathy from stable hyperthyroidism, with about 88% sensitivity and approximately 81% specificity in cross-validation and 80%/75% in testing.

Looking up the germline V gene yields CDR1 KGHDR and CDR2 SFDVKD. The CDR3 measures 15 amino acids from cysteine to phenylalanine. Only the CDR3 region is kept as DNA, spanning 45 bases read in frame from base 1. V is cut by 4 bases and J by 3 bases, and the space between the germline ends is 15 bases. This TCR was sampled from a man aged 50 or older with Graves' hyperthyroidism. This sequence uses TRBV24-1 and TRBJ2-7; a tentative D match to TRBD1 spans 5 bases. The sample was blood. The CDR3 region: CATSDPTVGDYEQYF. The DNA reads as follows: TGTGCCACCAGTGACCCGACAGTTGGGGACTACGAGCAGTACTTC.